A single sample gave rise to the 8 T cell receptor beta chains below, sequenced in a study of blood T cell repertoires in COVID-19. TCRdb's table, derived via immunoSEQ multiplex PCR, lists solely in-frame clones and lacks some. Of 130,000 or so clones listed, about 77% are singletons. Sequencing was carried out using peripheral blood. All receptors derive from a human donor in a cohort sampled during active COVID-19.

The chain couples TRBV7-3 to TRBJ2-7; 10 bases fit TRBD1. This CDR3 has 14 amino acids. Germline CDR1 reads SGHTA; CDR2 reads FQGTGA. Trimming cost V 5 bases and J 6 bases; bases outside gene matches: 7. In DNA form, the CDR3 reads TGTGCCAGCAGCCAGGGGACAGGGGTAGGCGAGCAGTACTTC. The encoded protein is CASSQGTGVGEQYF.

The chain combines TRBV13 with TRBJ2-5; 12 bases match TRBD2. The germline V gene has CDR1 PRHDT and CDR2 FYEKMQ (reference sequence). This CDR3 comprises 17 residues. The J segment lost 1 base and the V segment lost 4 bases, leaving 7 bases of the junction unmatched. CDR3 amino acids: CASSSRRLAGVQETQYF. The DNA of the CDR3 is TGTGCCAGCAGCTCTAGGAGACTAGCGGGGGTCCAAGAGACCCAGTACTTC.

In the case of this clone: The junction does not match germline at one end; this may be a read error. J is TRBJ2-1 and V is TRBV7-7; 16 bases align to TRBD2. There are 16 residues in the CDR3. Germline loops: CDR1 SSHAT, CDR2 FNYEAQ (reference sequence). The CDR3 nucleotides are TGTGCTAGCAGCGCCGGGACTAGCGGGGGGGCGGGTGAGCAGTTCTTC. Its protein product is CASSAGTSGGAGEQFF.

V gene TRBV11-3 combines with J gene TRBJ2-3; 10 nucleotides agree with TRBD2. Germline V gives CDR1 SGHNT, CDR2 YENEEA. J gave up 5 bases and V 6 bases, and 8 bases lay outside the gene matches. The CDR3 has 15 amino acids. The CDR3 nucleotides are TGTGCCAGCAGTGCTAGCGGGAGTTTGGTAGATACGCAGTATTTT. Amino acids: CASSASGSLVDTQYF.

This sequence joins TRBV6-6 and TRBJ2-7; 8 bases line up with TRBD1. The CDR3 is 14 amino acids. Germline CDR1 is MNHNY and CDR2 is SVGAGI (reference sequence). The ends lost 0 bases at V and 4 bases at J; junction bases unmatched: 2. CDR3 region: CASSYSQGAYEQYF. CDR3 coding DNA: TGTGCCAGCAGTTACTCCCAGGGGGCTTACGAGCAGTACTTC.

The V call is TRBV5-6, the J call TRBJ2-3; weak D call: TRBD2 (5 bases). This CDR3 comprises 15 residues. V gave up 7 bases and J gave up 5 bases, with 20 bases separating them. CDR1 SGHDT and CDR2 YYEEEE come from the germline V gene. CDR3 nucleotides: TGTGCCAGCTCTAGGGCTAGCTTAACCCTAGATACGCAGTATTTT. Translated, it gives CASSRASLTLDTQYF.

This sequence joins TRBV5-1 and TRBJ2-1, with D perhaps TRBD2 (6 bases). The CDR3 loop spans 15 amino acids. CDR1 is SGHRS and CDR2 is YFSETQ in the germline V gene. V shed 2 bases and J shed 6 bases, with 15 bases lying between them. This CDR3 reads CASSFGGGYSNEQFF. DNA for the CDR3: TGCGCCAGCAGCTTTGGGGGAGGATACTCCAATGAGCAGTTCTTC.

The V and J genes are TRBV7-9 and TRBJ1-1, with D hard to call. Germline CDR1 SEHNR, CDR2 FQNEAQ (reference sequence). CDR3 length: 15 residues. The ends were cut back, 5 bases at V and 0 bases at J, with 13 bases in the middle. Here the CDR3 reads CASSTTGLMNTEAFF. CDR3 sequence (DNA): TGTGCCAGCAGCACCACCGGACTGATGAACACTGAAGCTTTCTTT.